This entry is about one T cell receptor (beta chain). Some clones are missing from TCRdb's copy, which holds only in-frame ones; the method was immunoSEQ multiplex PCR. The sample includes around 110,000 clones, approximately 92% of them seen just once. This sample stems from a study of control samples from healthy donors and cancer patients. The CDR3 totals 15 residues. Germline CDR1 reads LNHDA; CDR2 reads SQIVND (reference sequence). V gave up 7 bases and J gave up 2 bases, with 15 bases separating them. The origin of this receptor is a woman aged 45-60 years with colorectal cancer. The genes are TRBV19 and TRBJ1-5; possibly TRBD1 for D (5 bases). Sequencing used PBMCs. The CDR3 DNA is TGTGCCAGTACCCCAATGGGGGGGGGCAATCAGCCCCAGCATTTT. This gives the protein CASTPMGGGNQPQHF.